The present T cell receptor beta chain was sequenced within a study of spatial heterogeneity in lung cancer. Broader study findings: Ubiquitous expanded tumor TCRs were observed in blood more at resection than follow-up.

In its sample, this clonotype was seen many times. Its antigen is as yet unknown. Time point indicated: sample taken at primary tumor resection. Without sorting, whole RNA was sequenced from tumor, nontumor lung or frozen PBMC. Each CDR3 protein gets one entry after TCRdb re-called the 5' RACE reads with MiXCR. The table includes 85,000 to 100,000 distinct CDR3 sequences, approximately 12% detected once. Germline V lookup: CDR1 LGHDT, CDR2 YNNKEL (reference sequence). The V segment lost 3 bases and the J segment 4 bases; nucleotides outside the gene matches: 5. The CDR3 runs to 14 residues. This clonotype originated in a male donor with early-stage non-small cell lung cancer. This chain joins TRBV3-1 and TRBJ1-1; 7 bases fit TRBD1. Sample: PBMCs, taken at surgery. As DNA, the CDR3 is TGTGCCAGCAGCCAGACAGGGATGGTCACTGAAGCTTTCTTT. It translates to CASSQTGMVTEAFF. Combining the CDR3 with reference TRBV3-1 and TRBJ1-1 gives the whole variable domain DTAVSQTPKYLVTQMGNDKSIKCEQNLGHDTMYWYKQDSKKFLKIMFSYNNKELIINETVPNRFSPKSPDKAHLNLHINSLELGDSAVYFCASSQTGMVTEAFFGQGTRLTVV.